Listed here is a single T cell receptor (beta chain). This clonotype occurred a few times. No cognate antigen has been identified for it. The record has no base qualities; no much larger clone is one base away. This sample stems from a study of patients and donors after allogeneic stem cell transplantation (dated by TCRdb to the early 2020s). V and J are truncated by 2 bases and 4 bases respectively, leaving an intervening sequence of 14 bases. From a lookup of the germline V gene, CDR1 and CDR2 are SNHLY and FYNNEI. From the cysteine through the phenylalanine, the CDR3 covers 15 amino acids. The read is trimmed to its CDR3 DNA, 45 bases read in frame from base 1. Libraries were built with RT-PCR. The sequencing machine was a NextSeq 550. The public reads were run again by TCRdb, first through fastp at Q25 and then through MiXCR, and only productive beta chains were kept. Each record represents a unique CDR3 protein, reported with the most common genes and DNA among its rows. This sample gives hundreds of thousands of distinct CDR3 sequences in total; under 20% of them show up just once. 6% to 8% of the sample is taken by the ten largest.

This clonotype originated in a human donor who was either an allogeneic HSCT recipient or a stem cell or donor lymphocyte infusion donor (not recorded which). It is not recorded whose cells these are; they may come from a transplant donor. Rearrangement joined TRBV2 to TRBJ2-5; the D region possibly corresponds to TRBD1 (5 bases align). Specimen: blood, either unsorted or a sorted T cell fraction (not recorded which). The CDR3 corresponds to CASSEKLWGGETQYF. The DNA is as follows: TGTGCCAGCAGTGAAAAATTGTGGGGCGGAGAGACCCAGTACTTC. The full variable domain, completed from the reference TRBV2 and TRBJ2-5 proteins outside the CDR3, reads EPEVTQTPSHQVTQMGQEVILRCVPISNHLYFYWYRQILGQKVEFLVSFYNNEISEKSEIFDDQFSVERPDGSNFTLKIRSTKLEDSAMYFCASSEKLWGGETQYFGPGTRLLVL.